This T cell receptor beta chain was recovered during a study of T cell responses to AZD1222 COVID-19 vaccine. The study, taken as a whole, reports: The donor group comprised mostly white British people and more females; the analysis possibly underestimated clonal diversity.

Note on this clone: Its antigen is unknown.

This CDR3 has 16 residues. Looked up from germline, CDR1 is KGHDR and CDR2 is SFDVKD. V lost 3 bases and J 0 bases, leaving 11 bases between the germline ends. Repertoires were generated with immunoSEQ multiplex PCR, while TCRdb's copy carries only in-frame clones and drops some. The table has 110,000 to 150,000 clones, over 90% seen once. This sequence joins TRBV24-1 and TRBJ2-1; D unclear. The clonotype comes from an adult in good health. The sample here was peripheral blood, taken on day 0 of AZD1222 vaccination. The CDR3 coding sequence is TGTGCCACCAGTGATGTAACTATGTCCTCCTACAATGAGCAGTTCTTC. Protein product: CATSDVTMSSYNEQFF.